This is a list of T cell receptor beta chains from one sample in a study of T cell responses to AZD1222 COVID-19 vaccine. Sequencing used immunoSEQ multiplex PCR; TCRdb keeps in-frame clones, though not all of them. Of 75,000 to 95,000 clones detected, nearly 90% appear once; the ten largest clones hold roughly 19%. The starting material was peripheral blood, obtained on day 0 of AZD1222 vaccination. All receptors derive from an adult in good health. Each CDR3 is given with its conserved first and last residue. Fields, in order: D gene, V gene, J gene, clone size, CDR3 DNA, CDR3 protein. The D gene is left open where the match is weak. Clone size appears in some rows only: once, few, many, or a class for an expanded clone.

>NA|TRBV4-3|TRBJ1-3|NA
TGCGCCAGCAGCCCCCAGGGTACTGGAAACACCATATATTTT
CASSPQGTGNTIYF
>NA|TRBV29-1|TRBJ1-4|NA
TGCAGCGTTTCCGCCGGAGTGGGGGTGGGTGAAAAACTGTTTTTT
CSVSAGVGVGEKLFF
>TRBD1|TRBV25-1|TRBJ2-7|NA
TGTGCCAGCAGGGGACAGGATTCCTACGAGCAGTACTTC
CASRGQDSYEQYF
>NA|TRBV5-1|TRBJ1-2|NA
TGCGCCAGCAGCCTGGGGCAGGGTCGGGGTGGCTACACCTTC
CASSLGQGRGGYTF
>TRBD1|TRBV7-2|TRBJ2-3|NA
TGTGCCAGCAGCCCGGACAGGGTGTCAGATACGCAGTATTTT
CASSPDRVSDTQYF
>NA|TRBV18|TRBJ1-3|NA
TGTGCCAGCTCACACGGACAGAACTCTGGAAACACCATATATTTT
CASSHGQNSGNTIYF
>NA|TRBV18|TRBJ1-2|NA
TGTGCCAGCTCACCACAGGGGTTGAGTCGGGGCTACACCTTC
CASSPQGLSRGYTF
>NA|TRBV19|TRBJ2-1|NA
TGTGCCAGCCCGGGGACCGAGTCCTACAATGAGCAGTTCTTC
CASPGTESYNEQFF
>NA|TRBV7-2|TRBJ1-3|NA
TGTGCCAGCAGCTCCGGACAAGACGTACAGGCTTTTTTT
CASSSGQDVQAFF
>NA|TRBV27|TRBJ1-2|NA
TGTGCCAGCAGTTCCCTAGGGGAAGGGCGGGATGGCTACACCTTC
CASSSLGEGRDGYTF
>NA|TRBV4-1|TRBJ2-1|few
TGCGCCAGCAGCCAACCGATCGAGGGCCGAGAGCAGTTCTTC
CASSQPIEGREQFF
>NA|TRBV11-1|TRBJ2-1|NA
TGTGCCAGCAGCTTAGGGACCTACAATGAGCAGTTCTTC
CASSLGTYNEQFF
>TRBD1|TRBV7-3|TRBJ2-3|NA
TGTGCCAGCAGCCCGGGGGGACAGGGAGGTACGCAGTATTTT
CASSPGGQGGTQYF
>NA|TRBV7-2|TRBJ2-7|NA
TGTGCCAGCAGCTTAGACAGGCACGAGCAGTACTTC
CASSLDRHEQYF
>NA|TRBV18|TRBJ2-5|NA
TGTGCCAGCTCACCAACAGGGACAGAGACCCAGTACTTC
CASSPTGTETQYF
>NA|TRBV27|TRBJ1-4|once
TGTGCCAGCAGTTTATCGATAGGGGGGGCTAATGAAAAACTGTTTTTT
CASSLSIGGANEKLFF
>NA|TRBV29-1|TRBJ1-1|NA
TGCAGCGCTAAAAGGGTGGAAGCCGAAGCTTTCTTT
CSAKRVEAEAFF
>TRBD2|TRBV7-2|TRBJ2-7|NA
TGTGCCAGCAGCCCAGAGCGGGGGCGCTCCTACGAGCAGTACTTC
CASSPERGRSYEQYF
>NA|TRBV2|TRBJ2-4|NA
TGTGCCAGCATTCCAGAAGGGGCAAGAAACATTCAGTACTTC
CASIPEGARNIQYF
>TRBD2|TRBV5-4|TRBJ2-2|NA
TGTGCCAGCAGTCGCGCGCCGGGACTAGCGGGGCCGAACACCGGGGAGCTGTTTTTT
CASSRAPGLAGPNTGELFF
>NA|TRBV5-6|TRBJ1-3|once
TGTGCCAGCAGCTTGGTGGGAAACACCATATATTTT
CASSLVGNTIYF
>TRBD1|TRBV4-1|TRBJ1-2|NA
TGCGCCAGCAGCCCTTACCGGGACAGCAACTATGGCTACACCTTC
CASSPYRDSNYGYTF
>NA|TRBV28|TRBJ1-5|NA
TGTGCCAGCAGTTCCTCGGCTGGGGGCGATCAGCCCCAGCATTTT
CASSSSAGGDQPQHF
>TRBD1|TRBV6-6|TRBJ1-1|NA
TGTGCCAGCAGTTACGCGCTAGGGACAGGAGGGCCTGAAGCTTTCTTT
CASSYALGTGGPEAFF
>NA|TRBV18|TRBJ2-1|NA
TGTGCCAGCTCACCAAGAGGGAGGTCGGGCAATGAGCAGTTCTTC
CASSPRGRSGNEQFF
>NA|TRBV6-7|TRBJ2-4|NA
TGTGCCAGCTACGGGACCAACGGATTAGCCAAAAACATTCAGTACTTC
CASYGTNGLAKNIQYF
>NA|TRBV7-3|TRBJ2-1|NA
TGTGCCAGCAGCCCGACTGGCGGGTCCTACAATGAGCAGTTCTTC
CASSPTGGSYNEQFF
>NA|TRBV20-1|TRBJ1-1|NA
TGCAGTGCCCTGGGCCGGCCCGAAGCTTTCTTT
CSALGRPEAFF
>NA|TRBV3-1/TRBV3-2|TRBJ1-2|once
TGTGCCAGCAGCCAATCTCAGTACTATGGCTACACCTTC
CASSQSQYYGYTF
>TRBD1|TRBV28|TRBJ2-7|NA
TGTGCCAGCAGTCTCCAACAATTAGGACAGGGCTGGTACTTC
CASSLQQLGQGWYF
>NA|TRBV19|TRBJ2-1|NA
TGTGCCAGTAGTAGCAGGGTCCTGCCTGAGCAGTTCTTC
CASSSRVLPEQFF
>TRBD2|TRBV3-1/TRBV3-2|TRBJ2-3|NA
TGTGCCAGCAGCCAAGATCCAGGGACTAGTGGGGTTCTGTCCCGATGCACAGATACGCAGTATTTT
CASSQDPGTSGVLSRCTDTQYF
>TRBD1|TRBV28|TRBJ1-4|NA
TGTGCCAGCAGTTTTTCGGACAGGCTTAATGAAAAACTGTTTTTT
CASSFSDRLNEKLFF
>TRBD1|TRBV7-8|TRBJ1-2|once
TGTGCCAGCAGCTCACCCGGGACAGTTTATGGCTACACCTTC
CASSSPGTVYGYTF
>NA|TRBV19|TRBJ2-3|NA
TGTGCCAGTAGTTATGGGGGGGCCAGCACAGATACGCAGTATTTT
CASSYGGASTDTQYF
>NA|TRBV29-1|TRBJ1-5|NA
TGCAGCGTTGAAGAAAATCAGGGCCAGCCCCAGCATTTT
CSVEENQGQPQHF
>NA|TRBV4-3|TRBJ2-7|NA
TGCGCCAGCAGCCATCGTGTTGGGCGATACCCCTACGAGCAGTACTTC
CASSHRVGRYPYEQYF
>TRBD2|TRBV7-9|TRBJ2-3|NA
TGTGCCAGCACCAACTGGGGTAGCGGGGGCACAGATACGCAGTATTTT
CASTNWGSGGTDTQYF
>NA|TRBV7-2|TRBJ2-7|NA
TGTGCCAGCAGCTTAGATGAGAACAACTACGAGCAGTACTTC
CASSLDENNYEQYF
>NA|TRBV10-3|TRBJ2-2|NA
TGTGCCATCAGTGAGTCTCGGCCCACGAACACCGGGGAGCTGTTTTTT
CAISESRPTNTGELFF
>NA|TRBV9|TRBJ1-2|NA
TGTGCCAGCAGCGTAGTCGGGACAAGAAATGGCTACACCTTC
CASSVVGTRNGYTF
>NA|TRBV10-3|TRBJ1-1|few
TGTGCCATGGCTCCTCGAGTGGGTTTGAACACTGAAGCTTTCTTT
CAMAPRVGLNTEAFF
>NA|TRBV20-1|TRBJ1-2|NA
TGCAGTGCCGACGGGACAAATGGCTACACCTTC
CSADGTNGYTF
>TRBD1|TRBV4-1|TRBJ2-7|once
TGCGCCAGCAGCCTCGGACAGGGGAGCAACGAGCAGTACTTC
CASSLGQGSNEQYF
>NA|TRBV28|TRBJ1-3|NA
TGTGCCAGCAGTTTGGGTGGAAACACCATATATTTT
CASSLGGNTIYF
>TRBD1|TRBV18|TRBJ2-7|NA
TGTGCCAGCTCACCCGGACAGGCAGCCTACGAGCAGTACTTC
CASSPGQAAYEQYF
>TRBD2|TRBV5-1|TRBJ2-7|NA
TGCGCCAGCAGCCAAGGGACTAGCGGGAGGGCCCACGAGCAGTACTTC
CASSQGTSGRAHEQYF
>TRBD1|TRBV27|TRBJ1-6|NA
TGTGCCAGCAGCTACAAACAGGGGGCGTTGAATTCACCCCTCCACTTT
CASSYKQGALNSPLHF
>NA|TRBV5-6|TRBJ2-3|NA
TGTGCCAGCAGCCAAAGACAGGGCACAGATACGCAGTATTTT
CASSQRQGTDTQYF
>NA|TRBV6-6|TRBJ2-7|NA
TGTGCCAGCAGCTTTGGACTCTACGAGCAGTACTTC
CASSFGLYEQYF
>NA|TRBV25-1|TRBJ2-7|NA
TGTGCCAGCAGTGAACAGACAGCCTACGAGCAGTACTTC
CASSEQTAYEQYF